This TCR beta chain derives from a study of shared clonotypes between healthy human individuals. Findings and limits, study-wide: In the sorted subsets, rarefaction showed sequencing was incomplete despite large depth. The study generally estimated greater richness for naive than memory subsets.

CDR1 SGHNT and CDR2 YYREEE come from the germline V gene (reference sequence). The CDR3 consists of 14 residues. V lost 6 bases to trimming and J lost 5 bases, with 18 bases between them. This clone was seen only a few times. Its antigen is not identified. Only in-frame clones appear in the TCRdb table, and some are missing; sequencing was by immunoSEQ multiplex PCR. The repertoire consists of around 1.1 million clones, with approximately 80% occurring once and the leading ten covering 0.89%. This rearrangement joins TRBV5-4 to TRBJ2-7; D is possibly TRBD1 or TRBD2 (6 bases each). Sequences were obtained from memory CD4+ T cells from PBMCs. Subset here: CD45RA-negative fraction. This TCR derives from a young man in good health. Some clones in this sample may be carry-over from other donors' samples. The CDR3 spells CASTGQGGRHEQYF. The CDR3 bases are TGTGCCAGCACCGGACAAGGGGGGCGGCACGAGCAGTACTTC.